Here is one T cell receptor (beta chain) with its context. Its matching antigen is unknown. This record belongs to a study of CD8 T cells in ankylosing spondylitis. Looked up from germline, CDR1 is DFQATT and CDR2 is SNEGSKA (reference sequence). V gave up 2 bases and J gave up 5 bases, with 18 bases separating them. The CDR3 contains 15 residues. TCRdb re-analysed the 5' RACE reads in MiXCR, keeping a single row per CDR3 protein. The table shows some 840,000 distinct CDR3 sequences, with about an eighth occurring only once. Study-level points and caveats: Several highly homologous variants made up a TCR beta motif, and this motif appeared characteristic of ankylosing spondylitis blood.

V gene TRBV20-1 combines with J gene TRBJ2-5; the D gene could be TRBD1 or TRBD2 (5 bases each). The sample comprised blood, either unsorted or a sorted T cell fraction (not recorded which). The receptor was isolated from a male donor with ankylosing spondylitis. CDR3 in DNA: TGCAGTGCTAGAAACCCTCGGGGTGCAGGGGAGACCCAGTACTTC. This codes for CSARNPRGAGETQYF.